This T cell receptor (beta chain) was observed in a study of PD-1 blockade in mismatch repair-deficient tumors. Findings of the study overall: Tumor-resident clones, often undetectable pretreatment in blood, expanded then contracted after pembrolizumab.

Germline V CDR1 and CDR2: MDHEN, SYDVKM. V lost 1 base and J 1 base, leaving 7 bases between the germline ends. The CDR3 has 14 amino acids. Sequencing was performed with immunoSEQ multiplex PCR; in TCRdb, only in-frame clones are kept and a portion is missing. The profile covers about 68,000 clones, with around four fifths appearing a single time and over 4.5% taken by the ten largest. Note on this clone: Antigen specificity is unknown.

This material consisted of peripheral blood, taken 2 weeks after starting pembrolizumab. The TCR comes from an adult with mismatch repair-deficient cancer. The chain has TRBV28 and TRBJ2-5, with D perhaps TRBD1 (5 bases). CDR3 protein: CASSLLGAQETQYF. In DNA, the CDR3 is TGTGCCAGCAGTTTATTAGGGGCCCAAGAGACCCAGTACTTC.